This T cell receptor (beta chain) emerged from a study of blood T cell repertoires in COVID-19. For the study at large: COVID-19 samples collected from the United States, Italy and Spain covered acute and convalescent phases. Sources were T cells, B-cell-depleted T cells, or PBMCs; the material itself was cDNA or gDNA.

In the original workflow: Reference gene primers were amplified, and this amplification served to estimate nucleated cell counts. Profiled with immunoSEQ multiplex PCR; TCRdb holds only in-frame clones, not every one. That table supplies the V and J calls and clone size; D and trimming were determined from the DNA. Of about 230,000 clones in the sample, around 85% are singletons; the top ten hold more than 4.5%. The CDR3 contains 14 residues. CDR1 and CDR2 from the germline V gene are SGHKS and YYEKEE (reference sequence). V lost 1 base, J lost 4 bases, and 9 bases lay in between. Patients at the Seattle site were enrolled during active infection and followed longitudinally. This clone appeared a single time.

The TCR was taken from a man in his fifties with COVID-19, enrolled during active disease. J is TRBJ1-5 and V is TRBV5-5; D is perhaps TRBD1 (5 bases). Sequenced material: peripheral blood. CDR3 DNA sequence: TGTGCCAGCAGCTTGCCAGGGTCTAATCAGCCCCAGCATTTT. Residues: CASSLPGSNQPQHF.